These T cell receptor beta chains were read from a single sample in a study of PD-1 blockade in classical Hodgkin lymphoma. Profiling relied on immunoSEQ multiplex PCR, and the TCRdb table lists in-frame clones only, not all of them. This table has 15,000 or so clones, 92% appearing once. The sample was CD4+ T cells from blood. The receptors stem from a human donor with classical Hodgkin lymphoma. Each CDR3 is given with its conserved first and last residue. The D gene is left open where the match is weak. Only some rows state a clone size, as once, few, many or a class for expanded clones.

clone size: .; J gene: TRBJ2-1; V gene: TRBV28; D gene: .; CDR3 DNA: TGTGCCAGCAGTTTCCCCGGGACCATCAATGAGCAGTTCTTC; CDR3 protein: CASSFPGTINEQFF
clone size: .; J gene: TRBJ2-7; V gene: TRBV5-1; D gene: .; CDR3 DNA: TGCGCCAGCAGCTTAGCGGTGAGCTCCTACGAGCAGTACTTC; CDR3 protein: CASSLAVSSYEQYF
clone size: .; J gene: TRBJ1-1; V gene: TRBV11-3; D gene: .; CDR3 DNA: TGTGCCAGCAGCTTAGCAATAAACACTGAAGCTTTCTTT; CDR3 protein: CASSLAINTEAFF
clone size: .; J gene: TRBJ2-5; V gene: TRBV15; D gene: .; CDR3 DNA: TGTGCCACCAGCCCGACAGGAATTCAAGAGACCCAGTACTTC; CDR3 protein: CATSPTGIQETQYF
clone size: .; J gene: TRBJ1-5; V gene: TRBV19; D gene: .; CDR3 DNA: TGTGCCAGTAGTACCACATTTCGTTCGGGTCAGCCCCAGCATTTT; CDR3 protein: CASSTTFRSGQPQHF
clone size: .; J gene: TRBJ2-3; V gene: TRBV4-1; D gene: .; CDR3 DNA: TGCGCCAGCAGCCAGGTTACTGCCACAGATACGCAGTATTTT; CDR3 protein: CASSQVTATDTQYF
clone size: once; J gene: TRBJ2-7; V gene: TRBV7-2; D gene: TRBD2; CDR3 DNA: TGTGCCAGCGGTAGCGGGACCTACGAGCAGTACTTC; CDR3 protein: CASGSGTYEQYF
clone size: .; J gene: TRBJ1-3; V gene: TRBV9; D gene: .; CDR3 DNA: TGTGCCAGCAGCGTAGATGGAGGAAAAGGAAACACCATATATTTT; CDR3 protein: CASSVDGGKGNTIYF
clone size: .; J gene: TRBJ2-2; V gene: TRBV19; D gene: TRBD1; CDR3 DNA: TGTGCCAGTACCGTGGACAGGGGAGGAACCGGGGAGCTGTTTTTT; CDR3 protein: CASTVDRGGTGELFF
clone size: .; J gene: TRBJ2-3; V gene: TRBV19; D gene: TRBD2; CDR3 DNA: TGTGCCAGTAGTATTCCAGCGGGAGGAATCACAGATACGCAGTATTTT; CDR3 protein: CASSIPAGGITDTQYF
clone size: .; J gene: TRBJ2-3; V gene: TRBV5-4; D gene: .; CDR3 DNA: TGTGCCAGCAGCTACATGGCTAGCAGTAGCACAGATACGCAGTATTTT; CDR3 protein: CASSYMASSSTDTQYF
clone size: .; J gene: TRBJ1-3; V gene: TRBV19; D gene: .; CDR3 DNA: TGTGCCACCAAAAGAGGAGTCTCTGGAAACACCATATATTTT; CDR3 protein: CATKRGVSGNTIYF
clone size: .; J gene: TRBJ2-7; V gene: TRBV5-4; D gene: .; CDR3 DNA: TGTGCCAGCAGCCGACGTGGCGGGTCCTACGAGCAGTACTTC; CDR3 protein: CASSRRGGSYEQYF
clone size: .; J gene: TRBJ1-6; V gene: TRBV5-1; D gene: .; CDR3 DNA: TGCGCCAGCAGCTTGGAGTCGGGGACTTCACCCCTCCACTTT; CDR3 protein: CASSLESGTSPLHF
clone size: .; J gene: TRBJ2-7; V gene: TRBV5-4; D gene: .; CDR3 DNA: TGTGCCAGCAGCCCGCCTGGACACGCAAGCTACGAGCAGTACTTC; CDR3 protein: CASSPPGHASYEQYF
clone size: .; J gene: TRBJ1-5; V gene: TRBV2; D gene: .; CDR3 DNA: TGTGCCAGCAAATTAGGTCCGGCGGGTCAGCCCCAGCATTTT; CDR3 protein: CASKLGPAGQPQHF
clone size: .; J gene: TRBJ2-7; V gene: TRBV19; D gene: TRBD1; CDR3 DNA: TGTGCCAGTAGCCCGGGACAGGGCATGGGCGAGCAGTACTTC; CDR3 protein: CASSPGQGMGEQYF
clone size: .; J gene: TRBJ1-1; V gene: TRBV7-9; D gene: .; CDR3 DNA: TGTGCCAGCAGCCGAGCGCATAACACTGAAGCTTTCTTT; CDR3 protein: CASSRAHNTEAFF
clone size: .; J gene: TRBJ2-7; V gene: TRBV4-1; D gene: .; CDR3 DNA: TGCGCCAGCAGCAACATCGCAGGGGCTGTTAACTACGAGCAGTACTTC; CDR3 protein: CASSNIAGAVNYEQYF
clone size: .; J gene: TRBJ2-3; V gene: TRBV10-1; D gene: .; CDR3 DNA: TGCGCCAGCAGTGACAACAGGGATACGCAGTATTTT; CDR3 protein: CASSDNRDTQYF
clone size: .; J gene: TRBJ1-3; V gene: TRBV10-3; D gene: TRBD1; CDR3 DNA: TGTGCCATCAGAGATCGGACAGGCCACTCTGGAAACACCATATATTTT; CDR3 protein: CAIRDRTGHSGNTIYF
clone size: once; J gene: TRBJ1-1; V gene: TRBV25-1; D gene: .; CDR3 DNA: TGTGCCAGCAGGGACTACACTGAAGCTTTCTTT; CDR3 protein: CASRDYTEAFF
clone size: .; J gene: TRBJ1-2; V gene: TRBV10-3; D gene: .; CDR3 DNA: TGTGCCATCAGTGTGGGGACGGGCAGGGGCTATGGCTACACCTTC; CDR3 protein: CAISVGTGRGYGYTF
clone size: .; J gene: TRBJ2-6; V gene: TRBV7-9; D gene: .; CDR3 DNA: TGTGCCAGCAGCTTAGTCGGCTCCCGGGCCAACGTCCTGACTTTC; CDR3 protein: CASSLVGSRANVLTF
clone size: .; J gene: TRBJ2-5; V gene: TRBV7-2; D gene: TRBD2; CDR3 DNA: TGTGCCAGCAGCTCTCTGGGGGGGAGTGAGACCCAGTACTTC; CDR3 protein: CASSSLGGSETQYF
clone size: few; J gene: TRBJ1-5; V gene: TRBV2; D gene: TRBD1; CDR3 DNA: TGTGCCAGCAGTAACAGGGGGGATCAGCCCCAGCATTTT; CDR3 protein: CASSNRGDQPQHF
clone size: .; J gene: TRBJ2-7; V gene: TRBV5-1; D gene: TRBD1; CDR3 DNA: TGCGCCAGCAGCGCAACCGGGACAGGGGGCTTGAATGGCTACGAGCAGTACTTC; CDR3 protein: CASSATGTGGLNGYEQYF
clone size: .; J gene: TRBJ1-2; V gene: TRBV11-2; D gene: .; CDR3 DNA: TGTGCCAGCAGCTGGGGGGGGAGCCTCTTTGGCTACACCTTC; CDR3 protein: CASSWGGSLFGYTF
clone size: .; J gene: TRBJ2-5; V gene: TRBV18; D gene: .; CDR3 DNA: TGTGCCAGCTCACCGGTAGCTGGTGAGACCCAGTACTTC; CDR3 protein: CASSPVAGETQYF
clone size: .; J gene: TRBJ2-3; V gene: TRBV5-6; D gene: TRBD2; CDR3 DNA: TGTGCCAGCAGCTTGGCGTGGGGGACTAGCGGTACTAGGGATACGCAGTATTTT; CDR3 protein: CASSLAWGTSGTRDTQYF
clone size: .; J gene: TRBJ1-3; V gene: TRBV4-1; D gene: .; CDR3 DNA: TGCGCCAGCAGCCTGGACAGCTCTGGAAACACCATATATTTT; CDR3 protein: CASSLDSSGNTIYF
clone size: .; J gene: TRBJ1-1; V gene: TRBV28; D gene: .; CDR3 DNA: TGTGCCAGCAGTCGCACCCAGGGATTCACTGAAGCTTTCTTT; CDR3 protein: CASSRTQGFTEAFF
clone size: .; J gene: TRBJ1-4; V gene: TRBV30; D gene: .; CDR3 DNA: TGTGCCTGGATAGGTCGCGGTGAAAAACTGTTTTTT; CDR3 protein: CAWIGRGEKLFF
clone size: .; J gene: TRBJ2-7; V gene: TRBV5-8; D gene: .; CDR3 DNA: TGTGCCAGCACCAGGGTTCTCCACGAGCAGTACTTC; CDR3 protein: CASTRVLHEQYF
clone size: .; J gene: TRBJ1-1; V gene: TRBV18; D gene: TRBD1; CDR3 DNA: TGTGCCAGCTCACCGGGGACAGTGAACACTGAAGCTTTCTTT; CDR3 protein: CASSPGTVNTEAFF
clone size: once; J gene: TRBJ1-3; V gene: TRBV30; D gene: .; CDR3 DNA: TGTGCCTGGAGTAGGAACAGTCGCTCTGGAAACACCATATATTTT; CDR3 protein: CAWSRNSRSGNTIYF
clone size: .; J gene: TRBJ1-3; V gene: TRBV27; D gene: .; CDR3 DNA: TGTGCCAGCAGTGCCCAAACTGGAAACACCATATATTTT; CDR3 protein: CASSAQTGNTIYF
clone size: .; J gene: TRBJ2-3; V gene: TRBV6-5; D gene: .; CDR3 DNA: TGTGCCGCTCGGTCTGCTGGCACAGATACGCAGTATTTT; CDR3 protein: CAARSAGTDTQYF
clone size: .; J gene: TRBJ1-5; V gene: TRBV19; D gene: .; CDR3 DNA: TGTGCCAGTGTGAAGGGCTATAGCAATCAGCCCCAGCATTTT; CDR3 protein: CASVKGYSNQPQHF
clone size: .; J gene: TRBJ1-1; V gene: TRBV20-1; D gene: .; CDR3 DNA: TGCAGTGCTAGGGAAGCTTTCTTT; CDR3 protein: CSAREAFF
clone size: .; J gene: TRBJ1-2; V gene: TRBV23-1; D gene: .; CDR3 DNA: TGCGCCAGCAGGGAACCTAGGGAAGGCTACACCTTC; CDR3 protein: CASREPREGYTF